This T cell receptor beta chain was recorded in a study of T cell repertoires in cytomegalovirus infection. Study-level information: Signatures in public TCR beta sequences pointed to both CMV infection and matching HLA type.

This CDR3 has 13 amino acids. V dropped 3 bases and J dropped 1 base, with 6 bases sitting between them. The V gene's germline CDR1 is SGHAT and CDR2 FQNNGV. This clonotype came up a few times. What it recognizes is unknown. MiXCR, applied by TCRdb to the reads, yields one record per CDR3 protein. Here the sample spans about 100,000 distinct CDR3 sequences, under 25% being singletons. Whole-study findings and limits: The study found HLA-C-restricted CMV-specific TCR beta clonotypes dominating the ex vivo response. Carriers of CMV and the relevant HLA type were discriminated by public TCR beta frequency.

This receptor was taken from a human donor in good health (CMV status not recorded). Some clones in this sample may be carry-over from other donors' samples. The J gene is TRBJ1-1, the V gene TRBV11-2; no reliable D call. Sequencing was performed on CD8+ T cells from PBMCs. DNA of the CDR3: TGTGCCAGCAGCTTTGGCAAGAACACTGAAGCTTTCTTT. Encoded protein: CASSFGKNTEAFF.